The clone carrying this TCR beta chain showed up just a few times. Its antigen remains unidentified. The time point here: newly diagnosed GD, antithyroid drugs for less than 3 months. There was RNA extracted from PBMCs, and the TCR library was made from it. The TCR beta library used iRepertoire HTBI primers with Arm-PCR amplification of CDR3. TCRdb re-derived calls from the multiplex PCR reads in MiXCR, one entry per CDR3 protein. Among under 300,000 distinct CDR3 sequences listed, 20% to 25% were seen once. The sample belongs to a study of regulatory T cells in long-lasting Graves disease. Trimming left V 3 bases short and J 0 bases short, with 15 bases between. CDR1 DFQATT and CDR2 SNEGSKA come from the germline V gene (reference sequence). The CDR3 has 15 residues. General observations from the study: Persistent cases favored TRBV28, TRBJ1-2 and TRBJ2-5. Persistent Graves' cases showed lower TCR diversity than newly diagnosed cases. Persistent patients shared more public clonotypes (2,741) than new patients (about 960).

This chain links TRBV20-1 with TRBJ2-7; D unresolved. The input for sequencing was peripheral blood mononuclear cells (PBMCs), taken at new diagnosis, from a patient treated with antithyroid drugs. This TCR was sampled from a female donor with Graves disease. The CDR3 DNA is TGCAGTGCTAGCCCAACTACCGAAAGCTCCTACGAGCAGTACTTC. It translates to CSASPTTESSYEQYF.